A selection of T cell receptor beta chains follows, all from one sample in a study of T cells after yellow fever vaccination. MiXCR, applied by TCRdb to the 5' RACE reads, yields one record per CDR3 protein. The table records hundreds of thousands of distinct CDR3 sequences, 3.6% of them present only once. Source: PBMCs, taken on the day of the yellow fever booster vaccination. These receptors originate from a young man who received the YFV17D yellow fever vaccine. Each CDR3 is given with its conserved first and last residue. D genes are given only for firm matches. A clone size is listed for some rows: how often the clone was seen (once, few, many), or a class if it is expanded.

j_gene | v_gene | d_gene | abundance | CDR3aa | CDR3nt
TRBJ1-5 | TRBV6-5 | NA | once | CASKRAARTNQPQHF | TGTGCCAGCAAGAGGGCAGCTCGGACCAATCAGCCCCAGCATTTT
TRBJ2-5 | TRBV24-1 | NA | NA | CATSDSTNSGLETQYF | TGTGCCACCAGTGATTCGACGAATAGCGGACTAGAGACCCAGTACTTC
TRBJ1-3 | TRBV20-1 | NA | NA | CSADTSGNTIYF | TGCAGTGCTGACACCTCTGGAAACACCATATATTTT
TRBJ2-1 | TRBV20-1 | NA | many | CSAPDRVNEQFF | TGCAGTGCTCCCGATCGGGTCAATGAGCAGTTCTTC
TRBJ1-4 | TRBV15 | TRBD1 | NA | CATSREDRGGEKLFF | TGTGCCACCAGCAGAGAAGACAGGGGGGGAGAAAAACTGTTTTTT
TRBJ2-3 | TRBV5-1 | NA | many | CASSLGTLSTDTQYF | TGCGCCAGCAGCTTGGGAACCCTGAGTACAGATACGCAGTATTTT
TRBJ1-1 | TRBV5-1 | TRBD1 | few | CASRQTGGTEAFF | TGCGCCAGCAGACAAACAGGGGGCACTGAAGCTTTCTTT
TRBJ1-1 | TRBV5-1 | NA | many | CASSLRTDGLEAFF | TGCGCCAGCAGCCTTCGGACGGATGGGCTCGAAGCTTTCTTT
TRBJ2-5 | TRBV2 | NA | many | CASSTYAGGQETQYF | TGTGCCAGCTCCACTTATGCGGGCGGTCAAGAGACCCAGTACTTC
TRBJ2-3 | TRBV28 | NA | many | CASSSRSRVGDPDTQYF | TGTGCCAGCAGTTCTCGTTCCCGTGTCGGGGACCCAGATACGCAGTATTTT
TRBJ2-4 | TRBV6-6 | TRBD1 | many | CASSQGNRGRGKNIQYF | TGTGCCAGCAGTCAAGGAAACAGGGGACGGGGCAAAAACATTCAGTACTTC
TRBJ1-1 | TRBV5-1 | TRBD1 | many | CASCFLGGEGEAFF | TGCGCCAGCTGTTTTTTAGGGGGCGAGGGTGAAGCTTTCTTT
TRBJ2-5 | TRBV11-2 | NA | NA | CASAGAYQETQYF | TGTGCCAGCGCGGGGGCGTACCAAGAGACCCAGTACTTC
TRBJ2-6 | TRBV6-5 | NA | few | CASSYAGNSGANVLTF | TGTGCCAGCAGTTACGCAGGGAACTCTGGGGCCAACGTCCTGACTTTC
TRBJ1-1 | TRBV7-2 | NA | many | CASSLLGSNTEAFF | TGTGCCAGCAGCTTATTGGGATCCAACACTGAAGCTTTCTTT
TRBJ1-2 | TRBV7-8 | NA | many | CASSSLGYGYTF | TGTGCCAGCAGCTCCTTGGGGTATGGCTACACCTTC
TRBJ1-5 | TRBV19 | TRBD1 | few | CATRQGYNQPQHF | TGTGCCACTAGACAGGGGTACAATCAGCCCCAGCATTTT